This TCR beta chain came from a study of control samples from healthy donors and cancer patients. Germline V gene data show CDR1 as LGHDT and CDR2 as YNNKEL (reference sequence). The CDR3 covers 15 residues. The V and J ends lost 4 bases and 2 bases respectively, with 15 bases between them. Data came from immunoSEQ multiplex PCR; TCRdb stores just in-frame clones and leaves some out. In the table there are some 7,000 clones, roughly 84% of which are singletons. The TCR sequence derives from a man between 65 and 80 years old with lung cancer. The chain recombines TRBV3-1 (or the pseudogene TRBV3-2) with TRBJ2-7; the D gene is possibly TRBD2 (6 bases). The specimen sequenced was PBMCs. This chain's CDR3 is CASSPGERVTYEQYF. As DNA, the CDR3 is TGTGCCAGCAGCCCGGGGGAGCGGGTTACCTACGAGCAGTACTTC.